This TCR beta chain is from a study of blood T cell repertoires in COVID-19. Turning to the study itself: T cells, B-cell-depleted T cells, or PBMCs provided the cDNA or gDNA that served as material.

As handled by the study authors: Reference gene primer amplification in the assay estimated nucleated cell counts. Profiling relied on immunoSEQ multiplex PCR, and the TCRdb table lists in-frame clones only, not all of them. V and J calls plus clone size are reproduced from that table; the DNA served to infer D and trimming. The sample records some 110,000 clones, 86% being singletons. There are a few counts of this clone. Between the trimmed V and J ends, which lost 5 bases and 4 bases, there was a span of 14 bases. CDR1 and CDR2 from the germline V gene are SGHTA and FQGTGA. The length of the CDR3 is 14 residues.

Material for sequencing was peripheral blood. The chain joins TRBV7-3 to TRBJ2-5; perhaps TRBD2 as D (7 bases). The receptor was isolated from a man between 65 and 79 years old who had recovered from COVID-19. The CDR3 DNA reads TGTGCCAGCAGCCTTATGGGGGGGCGAGAGACCCAGTACTTC. Protein product: CASSLMGGRETQYF.